A single sample gave rise to the 14 T cell receptor beta chains below, sequenced in a study of blood T cell repertoires in COVID-19. Clones were sequenced by immunoSEQ multiplex PCR, and TCRdb holds only the in-frame ones, with some missing. This table holds approximately 220,000 clones, 80% found once. The source material was PBMCs or T cells enriched from blood (not recorded which). Receptors originate from a woman aged 40-49 years with acute COVID-19.

The chain combines TRBV6-2 or TRBV6-3 with TRBJ2-2; tentative D call: TRBD2 (6 bases). The V gene's germline CDR1 is MNHEY and CDR2 SVGEGT. The V and J ends lost 4 bases and 4 bases respectively, with 22 bases between them. This CDR3 spans 18 amino acids. The CDR3 here is CASSFLPQERVSTGELFF. CDR3 DNA: TGTGCCAGCAGTTTCCTCCCACAGGAGCGGGTGAGCACCGGGGAGCTGTTTTTT.

This sequence joins TRBV7-3 and TRBJ1-1, with D uncertain. Germline CDR1 reads SGHTA; CDR2 reads FQGTGA. V was clipped by 2 bases and J by 6 bases, with 13 bases between them. The CDR3 spans 14 residues. The chain's CDR3 is CASSLRGGKAEAFF. CDR3 sequence (DNA): TGTGCCAGCAGCTTACGGGGAGGGAAGGCTGAAGCTTTCTTT.

Only one count was recorded for this clone. The chain uses TRBV6-1 and TRBJ2-4; D is perhaps TRBD2 (5 bases). Trimming shortened V by 0 bases and J by 9 bases, and 12 bases separated the two germline ends. CDR1 MNHNS and CDR2 SASEGT come from the germline V gene. CDR3 length: 14 residues. The CDR3 protein is CASSEARGPSIQYF. The CDR3 DNA follows: TGTGCCAGCAGTGAAGCGCGCGGGCCGAGCATTCAGTACTTC.

The genes are TRBV28 and TRBJ1-1; 7 nucleotides line up with TRBD1. From germline, CDR1 is MDHEN and CDR2 SYDVKM. V lost 10 bases to trimming and J lost 3 bases; unmatched junction nucleotides: 5. The CDR3 loop spans 12 amino acids. CDR3 coding DNA: TGTGCCACCCTGACAGGGTACACTGAAGCTTTCTTT. Translation: CATLTGYTEAFF.

The CDR3 DNA reads as TGTGCCAGCAGCCCTCGGACAGGGGGCTTCTACGAGCAGTACTTC. Translation gives CASSPRTGGFYEQYF. This rearrangement joins TRBV9 to TRBJ2-7; 11 bases align to TRBD1. CDR1 and CDR2 from the germline V gene are SGDLS and YYNGEE. After removal of 4 bases from V and 3 bases from J, the junction contained 6 bases not matched to a gene. The CDR3 has 15 amino acids.

The CDR3 loop reads CSASRGSGYTF. For the CDR3, the DNA is TGCAGTGCTAGTAGGGGAAGCGGCTACACCTTC. The chain joins TRBV20-1 to TRBJ1-2, with TRBD1 as a possible D gene (5 bases). The V end lost 3 bases, the J end lost 8 bases, and 10 bases lay between the germline ends. Germline CDR1 and CDR2: DFQATT and SNEGSKA (reference sequence). The CDR3 sequence is 11 residues long.

The chain couples TRBV14 to TRBJ2-7; D might be TRBD1 (6 bases). There are 15 residues in the CDR3. Germline V gene lookup returns CDR1 SGHDN and CDR2 FVKESK. The V end was cut by 2 bases, the J end by 2 bases, with 13 bases between. CDR3 coding DNA: TGTGCCAGCAGCCAATCGGGGTGGACAGCCTACGAGCAGTACTTC. This codes for CASSQSGWTAYEQYF.

The rearrangement uses TRBV19 and TRBJ2-6, with 7 bases fitting TRBD1. The CDR3 contains 16 residues. The junction had 2 bases not matched to a gene; V was cut back by 2 bases and J by 1 base. Germline V CDR1 and CDR2: LNHDA, SQIVND (reference sequence). Here the CDR3 DNA reads TGTGCCAGTAGTATAATACAGGGGTCTGGGGCCAACGTCCTGACTTTC. Encoded protein: CASSIIQGSGANVLTF.

This clone was found a few times. V and J are TRBV6-2 or TRBV6-3 and TRBJ1-2; TRBD1 matches at 8 bases. This CDR3 has 14 residues. Germline loops: CDR1 MNHEY, CDR2 SVGEGT. After removal of 2 bases from V and 8 bases from J, the junction contained 7 bases not matched to a gene. CDR3 nucleotide sequence: TGTGCCAGCAGTTACGCGGCAGGGGGCGTGGGCTACACCTTC. It yields the protein CASSYAAGGVGYTF.

The CDR3 nucleotides read TGTGCCAGCAGCTTAGCGGGGGCAGCCTCTGGAAACACCATATATTTT. The encoded protein is CASSLAGAASGNTIYF. The rearrangement uses TRBV7-2 and TRBJ1-3, with D possibly matching TRBD1 (6 bases). Trimming took 0 bases from V and 0 from J, leaving 9 bases between them. This CDR3 is built from 16 residues. The germline CDR1 and CDR2 sequences are SGHTA and FQGNSA.

This clone appeared once. Distinct nucleotide sequences in the sample also encode this CDR3. V and J are TRBV9 and TRBJ2-7; 8 nucleotides align to TRBD2. J was trimmed by 2 bases and V by 0 bases; bases with no gene match: 1. The CDR3 spans 14 residues. In germline, CDR1 is SGDLS, CDR2 YYNGEE. In nucleotides, the CDR3 is TGTGCCAGCAGCGTAGCGGGAGGGACCTACGAGCAGTACTTC. This encodes CASSVAGGTYEQYF.

The chain joins TRBV28 to TRBJ2-7; 10 nucleotides agree with TRBD2. With V trimmed by 10 bases and J by 5 bases, 23 bases remained unmatched. CDR1 and CDR2 from the germline V gene are MDHEN and SYDVKM. This CDR3 is 18 amino acids long. This CDR3 reads CANLRNENPGLASDEQYF. Here the CDR3 DNA reads TGTGCCAACCTAAGAAACGAAAACCCGGGACTAGCGAGCGACGAGCAGTACTTC. Based on the CDR3 plus reference TRBV28 and TRBJ2-7, the full variable domain is DVKVTQSSRYLVKRTGEKVFLECVQDMDHENMFWYRQDPGLGLRLIYFSYDVKMKEKGDIPEGYSVSREKKERFSLILESASTNQTSMYLCANLRNENPGLASDEQYFGPGTRLTVT.

The chain uses TRBV7-9 and TRBJ1-5; 7 positions agree with TRBD1. The CDR3 is 14 amino acids. Germline V gene lookup returns CDR1 SEHNR and CDR2 FQNEAQ (reference sequence). With 5 bases clipped from V and 6 bases from J, the junction kept 7 bases outside the gene matches. As DNA, the CDR3 is TGTGCCAGCAGCGATGGGACAGTAGGTCAGCCCCAGCATTTT. It codes for CASSDGTVGQPQHF.

This clone was counted a few times. The chain couples TRBV3-1 (or the pseudogene TRBV3-2) to TRBJ2-3; D may be TRBD2 (7 bases). Trimming cost V 5 bases and J 2 bases, with 20 bases left between them. The CDR3 has 17 residues. From germline, CDR1 is LGHDT and CDR2 YNNKEL (reference sequence). The CDR3 DNA sequence: TGTGCCAGCAGCGGACTTTCGGGGGGCCGGGTCACAGATACGCAGTATTTT. Residues: CASSGLSGGRVTDTQYF.